This paragraph reports one TCR beta chain. The target antigen is unknown. This sample stems from a study of lymphopenia after photon versus proton radiotherapy. Study results and limitations: Photon-treated patients lost naive T cells and TCR diversity; proton-treated stayed stable. Post-nadir diversity loss with photons came from oligoclonal expansion, particularly CD8+ Temra cells. Larger post-nadir TCR diversity loss correlated inversely with survival in deceased patients.

The germline CDR1 and CDR2 sequences are SGHVS and FNYEAQ. The CDR3 covers 14 residues. V lost 6 bases and J lost 3, with 11 bases in between. Profiling relied on immunoSEQ multiplex PCR, and the TCRdb table lists in-frame clones only, not all of them. The sample contains more than 70,000 clones, around four fifths of which appear only once. The chain is built from TRBV7-6 and TRBJ2-2; possibly TRBD2 for D (5 bases). This sequence was found in a man between 60 and 75 years old with pancreatic cancer. This specimen was peripheral blood, taken from a patient treated with proton-based radiotherapy. The CDR3 DNA reads TGTGCCAGCAGTTTGGGAGCCGACACCGGGGAGCTGTTTTTT. It codes for CASSLGADTGELFF.